This TCR beta chain stems from a study of blood T cell repertoires in COVID-19. Germline V gene sequence: CDR1 SGHNT, CDR2 YYREEE (reference sequence). V lost 5 bases, J lost 3 bases, and 14 bases stayed unmatched. The CDR3 consists of 17 residues. TCRdb keeps only in-frame clones here, not all; method: immunoSEQ multiplex PCR. The repertoire consists of about 350,000 clones, with roughly nine tenths occurring once and the leading ten covering about 3.9%. V usage is TRBV5-4 and J usage is TRBJ2-1, with 7 bases fitting TRBD2. The clonotype originates from a woman aged 60-75 years with COVID-19, enrolled during active disease. Specimen: peripheral blood. The CDR3 DNA reads as TGTGCCAGCAGGACTATCGAAGAGGGAGGGATCTACAATGAGCAGTTCTTC. This translates into CASRTIEEGGIYNEQFF.